The clone carrying this T cell receptor (beta chain) was detected only a few times. Its antigen is currently unknown. Mouse gene names apply. The read finishes 4 residues shy of the CDR3 end, and the germline J gene is used to complete it. The record originates from a study of CD8+ T cells in alopecia areata. Study details: Female C3H/HeJ mice aged about 7-11 weeks were given skin from C3H/HeJ graft donors, 6-12 months old, that had spontaneous alopecia. General study points: Lesional scalp, especially alopecia totalis/universalis, showed higher clonality than normal scalp.

The CDR3 contains 14 residues. The trim removed 0 bases at V and 6 bases at J, leaving 2 bases unmatched. The germline CDR1 and CDR2 sequences are GKSSPN and SITVG. RNA, once extracted, was reverse transcribed into cDNA for use as the sequencing template. Sequenced by immunoSEQ multiplex PCR; TCRdb stores in-frame clones only, minus some. The repertoire shows fewer than 7,500 clones, none seen only once; the top ten take about 33%. Researchers sorted pooled cutaneous lymph node cells on the basis of CD4, CD8alpha, NKG2D, NKG2ACE and other markers. The TCR originated in a C3H/HeJ mouse with alopecia areata. Strain haplotype at MHC: H2-k. The V and J genes are TRBV31 and TRBJ2-1; 10 bases map to TRBD2. Source material: CD8+ T cells sorted from a lymph node. The part of the CDR3 DNA that was read is TGTGCCTGGAGTCTACACTGGGGGGGTGCT. As protein: CAWSLHWGGA. The whole CDR3 sequence is CAWSLHWGGAEQFF.